A single sample gave rise to the 26 T cell receptor beta chains below, sequenced in a study of cytomegalovirus exposure and HLA in healthy donors. Using immunoSEQ multiplex PCR, the repertoire was profiled, and TCRdb retains in-frame clones only, with some absent. The sample consists of 50,000 to 65,000 clones, roughly 94% of them appearing once. Input material: PBMCs. These receptors came from a woman aged 18 to 35 in good health and CMV-seropositive.

This clone came up once. The CDR3 protein is CASSYNRAPSRETQYF. The CDR3 region has the DNA TGTGCCAGCAGTTACAACAGGGCTCCGAGTAGGGAGACCCAGTACTTC. The V call is TRBV6-5, the J call TRBJ2-5, with D possibly matching TRBD1 (6 bases). This CDR3 has 16 residues. V gave up 2 bases and J gave up 5 bases, with 18 bases separating them. The germline V gene has CDR1 MNHEY and CDR2 SVGAGI.

This chain uses TRBV15 with TRBJ1-6; 7 bases agree with TRBD1. The CDR3 covers 15 residues. V shed 7 bases, J shed 9 bases, and the junction held 12 bases outside the gene matches. CDR1 and CDR2 from the germline V gene are LNHNV and YYDKDF (reference sequence). CDR3 nucleotides: TGTGCCACCACTTCCGTGGCAGGGGGGAGTTCACCCCTCCACTTT. Translation gives CATTSVAGGSSPLHF. Supplemented by reference TRBV15 and TRBJ1-6, the full variable domain reads DAMVIQNPRYQVTQFGKPVTLSCSQTLNHNVMYWYQQKSSQAPKLLFHYYDKDFNNEADTPDNFQSRRPNTSFCFLDIRSPGLGDTAMYLCATTSVAGGSSPLHFGNGTRLTVT.

A single count supports this clone. The chain employs TRBV9 and TRBJ1-1, with a weak D call TRBD1 (6 bases). CDR1 SGDLS and CDR2 YYNGEE come from the germline V gene. CDR3 length: 15 amino acids. Trimming left V 0 bases short and J 1 base short, with 10 bases between. Written as DNA, the CDR3 is TGTGCCAGCAGCGTAGGGTCCAGGGGGAACACTGAAGCTTTCTTT. Translating gives CASSVGSRGNTEAFF.

The chain employs TRBV7-3 and TRBJ2-5; 8 bases align to TRBD2. J lost 5 bases, V lost 5 bases, and 4 bases had no gene match. The CDR3 consists of 13 residues. Germline V lookup: CDR1 SGHTA, CDR2 FQGTGA. DNA of the CDR3: TGTGCCAGCAGCCCCGAGCGGGGGGAGACCCAGTACTTC. Translation gives CASSPERGETQYF.

The chain is built from TRBV2 and TRBJ2-1; 7 bases are a match to TRBD1. This CDR3 is 14 amino acids long. Per germline, CDR1 SNHLY and CDR2 FYNNEI. V shed 5 bases and J 7 bases; nucleotides not matched to a gene: 8. The CDR3 sequence is CASSTQTGWNEQFF. CDR3 nucleotides: TGTGCCAGCAGTACCCAGACAGGGTGGAATGAGCAGTTCTTC.

The V call is TRBV28, the J call TRBJ1-1; 9 bases agree with TRBD1. This CDR3 region has 16 residues. Trimming cost V 6 bases and J 0 bases; bases outside gene matches: 8. The germline gives CDR1 MDHEN, CDR2 SYDVKM. The CDR3 reads CASRPTDRGMNTEAFF. CDR3 in DNA: TGTGCCAGCAGACCCACGGACAGGGGAATGAACACTGAAGCTTTCTTT.

The gene calls are TRBV28 and TRBJ2-1, with 15 bases lining up with TRBD2. V lost 7 bases to trimming and J lost 7 bases; unmatched junction nucleotides: 17. The CDR3 is 19 residues long. Looked up from germline, CDR1 is MDHEN and CDR2 is SYDVKM. Written as DNA, the CDR3 is TGTGCCAGCACCGTTCCGGGACTAGCGGGAGGAATCGTTAGAAATGAGCAGTTCTTC. Its translation is CASTVPGLAGGIVRNEQFF.

A remark on this clone: At one end, the junction sequence differs from germline, possibly due to a read error. The chain uses TRBV7-3 and TRBJ2-1; TRBD1 might be the D (5 bases). CDR3 length: 15 residues. Germline V gene data show CDR1 as SGHTA and CDR2 as FQGTGA. CDR3 sequence reads: CASSITGRGYNEQFF. The CDR3 nucleotides are TGTGCCAGCAGCATAACAGGAAGGGGCTACAATGAGCAGTTCTTC.

V and J are TRBV25-1 and TRBJ2-3, with 8 bases that match TRBD2. Germline CDR1 reads MGHDK; CDR2 reads SYGVNS. This CDR3 has 17 amino acids. V lost 1 base and J lost 2; bases outside the gene matches: 8. CDR3 in amino acids: CASSELPLAGITDTQYF. CDR3 nucleotide sequence: TGTGCCAGCAGTGAATTGCCCCTAGCGGGTATCACAGATACGCAGTATTTT.

V is TRBV19 and J is TRBJ2-1, with 8 bases lining up with TRBD2. From germline, CDR1 is LNHDA and CDR2 SQIVND (reference sequence). V was pared by 3 bases and J by 5 bases, with 6 bases of the junction left unmatched. The CDR3 has 15 residues. The CDR3 sequence is CASSIPGGRDNEQFF. The DNA for the CDR3 is TGTGCCAGTAGTATTCCGGGGGGGAGAGACAATGAGCAGTTCTTC. The entire variable domain, with the rest obtained from reference TRBV19 and TRBJ2-1, is as follows: DGGITQSPKYLFRKEGQNVTLSCEQNLNHDAMYWYRQDPGQGLRLIYYSQIVNDFQKGDIAEGYSVSREKKESFPLTVTSAQKNPTAFYLCASSIPGGRDNEQFFGPGTRLTVL.

The gene calls are TRBV2 and TRBJ2-1, with 9 bases fitting TRBD1. This CDR3 contains 14 residues. Germline loops: CDR1 SNHLY, CDR2 FYNNEI. The V gene end was trimmed by 8 bases and the J gene end by 3 bases; junction bases not matched to a gene: 5. Here the CDR3 reads CASCSDRGYNEQFF. The CDR3 DNA reads TGTGCCAGCTGCTCGGACAGGGGCTACAATGAGCAGTTCTTC.

The chain employs TRBV5-6 and TRBJ1-2; 8 nucleotides match TRBD1. There are 13 residues in the CDR3. With 4 bases clipped from V and 14 bases from J, the junction kept 13 bases outside the gene matches. In germline, CDR1 is SGHDT, CDR2 YYEEEE. The CDR3 DNA follows: TGTGCCAGCAGCCCAGTCCCGCAGGGGGCAAAGACCTTC. Protein sequence: CASSPVPQGAKTF.

In its sample, this clone was seen once. The CDR3 DNA reads as TGTGCCAGCTCAACGACGGGCCTTACAGGATCTAGCAATCAGCCCCAGCATTTT. The encoded protein is CASSTTGLTGSSNQPQHF. The chain has TRBV18 and TRBJ1-5, with D possibly TRBD1 on 5 matching bases. The V gene's germline CDR1 is KGHSH and CDR2 LQKENI. The CDR3 spans 18 residues. Trimming took 5 bases from V and 0 from J, leaving 20 bases between them.

The chain uses TRBV14 and TRBJ1-4; 8 positions agree with TRBD1. V shed 2 bases, J shed 8 bases, and the junction held 7 bases outside the gene matches. CDR3 length: 15 amino acids. CDR1 is SGHDN, CDR2 FVKESK, per germline. Here the CDR3 DNA reads TGTGCCAGCAGCCAACTAGGACAGGGTCGGGAAAAACTGTTTTTT. Translated: CASSQLGQGREKLFF.

The sample holds one count of this clone. J is TRBJ1-1 and V is TRBV6-6; D call uncertain. Trimming removed 6 bases at V and 1 base at J, with 15 bases between. The CDR3 is 15 residues long. Germline-derived CDR1 and CDR2 are MNHNY and SVGAGI (reference sequence). The chain's CDR3 is CASSPAGTANTEAFF. The CDR3 DNA sequence: TGTGCCAGCAGCCCGGCCGGCACAGCGAACACTGAAGCTTTCTTT.

The genes are TRBV5-8 and TRBJ2-7, with D hard to call. V was shortened by 2 bases and J by 1 base, with 4 bases between the two germline ends. The germline gives CDR1 SGHTS, CDR2 YDEGEE. The CDR3 length is 12 residues. The CDR3 bases are TGTGCCAGCAGCTTCCGTTCCTACGAGCAGTACTTC. It encodes CASSFRSYEQYF. The full variable domain, rest sourced from reference TRBV5-8 and TRBJ2-7, is EAGVTQSPTHLIKTRGQQATLRCSPISGHTSVYWYQQALGLGLQFLLWYDEGEERNRGNFPPRFSGRQFPNYSSELNVNALELEDSALYLCASSFRSYEQYFGPGTRLTVT.

The chain carries TRBV27 and TRBJ2-3; TRBD2 agrees at 10 bases. CDR1 and CDR2 from the germline V gene are MNHEY and SMNVEV (reference sequence). The CDR3 is 18 amino acids. J gave up 1 base and V 1 base, and 8 bases lay outside the gene matches. As DNA, the CDR3 is TGTGCCAGCAGTTTATTATCCGGGGGGACTAGCGGCACAGATACGCAGTATTTT. This sequence encodes CASSLLSGGTSGTDTQYF.

The chain employs TRBV20-1 and TRBJ2-5; 8 bases agree with TRBD2. The CDR3 has 11 residues. J lost 4 bases, V lost 8 bases, and 3 bases had no gene match. Germline V gene sequence: CDR1 DFQATT, CDR2 SNEGSKA (reference sequence). This chain's CDR3 is CSWTSPETQYF. The CDR3 region has the DNA TGCAGTTGGACTAGCCCAGAGACCCAGTACTTC.

The chain is built from TRBV19 and TRBJ2-7; 9 bases are shared with TRBD1. Per germline, CDR1 LNHDA and CDR2 SQIVND (reference sequence). V trimming: 1 base; J trimming: 5 bases; junction bases outside the gene matches: 9. The CDR3 totals 16 residues. The CDR3, as DNA: TGTGCCAGTAGTATAGGGGCCGGGACAGGGAGGAACGAGCAGTACTTC. This encodes CASSIGAGTGRNEQYF.

CDR3 sequence reads: CASRRVGDYGYTF. CDR3 in DNA: TGTGCCAGCAGAAGGGTGGGAGACTATGGCTACACCTTC. The V call is TRBV27, the J call TRBJ1-2; D remains ambiguous. Trimming stripped 6 bases from V and 3 bases from J, with 11 bases between. The CDR3 contains 13 residues. The germline gives CDR1 MNHEY, CDR2 SMNVEV (reference sequence).

V gene TRBV14 combines with J gene TRBJ2-7; a weak D match, TRBD2 (5 bases). Germline V gene data show CDR1 as SGHDN and CDR2 as FVKESK. V lost 1 base to trimming and J lost 4 bases, with 17 bases between them. The CDR3 covers 16 residues. This chain's CDR3 is CASSQGASRFTYEQYF. As DNA, the CDR3 is TGTGCCAGCAGCCAAGGGGCTAGCCGATTTACTTACGAGCAGTACTTC.

This chain uses TRBV4-2 with TRBJ2-5; D is unresolved. This CDR3 contains 17 residues. V lost 2 bases to trimming and J lost 2 bases, with 18 bases between them. Per the germline V gene, CDR1 is LGHNA and CDR2 is YNFKEQ. CDR3 sequence: CASSQYAVAGSQETQYF. The CDR3 DNA is TGTGCCAGCAGCCAATATGCGGTAGCTGGATCTCAAGAGACCCAGTACTTC.

This clone appeared once. V gene TRBV7-9 combines with J gene TRBJ1-1; unclear D gene. Germline V CDR1 and CDR2: SEHNR, FQNEAQ (reference sequence). V was cut by 2 bases and J by 7 bases, with 5 bases left in between. The CDR3 totals 11 residues. CDR3 DNA sequence: TGTGCCAGCAGCTTATTAGTTGAAGCTTTCTTT. As protein: CASSLLVEAFF.

This chain uses TRBV7-3 with TRBJ2-6; unclear D gene. The CDR3 contains 13 residues. V was cut by 7 bases and J by 0 bases, with 4 bases left in between. Germline values: CDR1 SGHTA, CDR2 FQGTGA. The CDR3 DNA reads TGTGCCAGCACACTCTCTGGGGCCAACGTCCTGACTTTC. Translation gives CASTLSGANVLTF. The whole variable domain, filled in from reference TRBV7-3 and TRBJ2-6, reads GAGVSQTPSNKVTEKGKYVELRCDPISGHTALYWYRQSLGQGPEFLIYFQGTGAADDSGLPNDRFFAVRPEGSVSTLKIQRTERGDSAVYLCASTLSGANVLTFGAGSRLTVL.

This clone has only one observation. The V call is TRBV5-1, the J call TRBJ2-5; 7 bases map to TRBD2. CDR3 size: 13 residues. Germline lookup yields CDR1 SGHRS and CDR2 YFSETQ. The J segment lost 4 bases and the V segment lost 4 bases, leaving 4 bases of the junction unmatched. CDR3 sequence reads: CASSREVAETQYF. The CDR3, as DNA: TGCGCCAGCAGCCGGGAGGTCGCAGAGACCCAGTACTTC.

This chain links TRBV19 with TRBJ2-1, with D perhaps matching TRBD1 (5 bases). Trimming stripped 2 bases from V and 5 bases from J, with 13 bases between. Germline CDR1 reads LNHDA; CDR2 reads SQIVND (reference sequence). This CDR3 has 15 amino acids. The CDR3 nucleotides read TGTGCCAGTAGTATATCAGGGCTAACGAACAATGAGCAGTTCTTC. It is translated as CASSISGLTNNEQFF.